This entry features one T cell receptor beta chain sequence. This sample was included in a study of blood T cell repertoires in COVID-19. Study information: T cells, B-cell-depleted T cells, or PBMCs supplied cDNA or gDNA.

The CDR3 has 14 residues. Trimming at V came to 7 bases and at J to 0 bases, leaving 3 bases not matched to a gene. CDR1 and CDR2 (germline): ENHRY, SYGVKD. Clones were read by immunoSEQ multiplex PCR, and TCRdb kept only the in-frame ones, dropping some. The table shows 250,000 to 300,000 clones, with about nine tenths occurring only once. Input material: peripheral blood. This receptor was taken from a woman in her 30s with COVID-19, enrolled during active disease. This chain links TRBV10-3 with TRBJ1-1; TRBD1 aligns across 9 bases. CDR3 residues: CAIKGTGLNTEAFF. The CDR3 DNA reads TGTGCCATCAAGGGGACAGGGCTGAACACTGAAGCTTTCTTT.